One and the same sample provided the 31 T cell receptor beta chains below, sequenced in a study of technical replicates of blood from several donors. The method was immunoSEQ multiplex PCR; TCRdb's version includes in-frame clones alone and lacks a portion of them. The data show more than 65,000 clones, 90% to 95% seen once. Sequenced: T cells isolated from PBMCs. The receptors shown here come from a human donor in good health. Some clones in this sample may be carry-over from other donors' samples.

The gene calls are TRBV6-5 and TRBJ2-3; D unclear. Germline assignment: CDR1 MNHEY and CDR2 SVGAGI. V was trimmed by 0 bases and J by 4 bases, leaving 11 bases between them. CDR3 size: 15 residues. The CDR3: CASSYSILAPDTQYF. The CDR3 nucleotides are TGTGCCAGCAGTTACTCGATATTAGCCCCAGATACGCAGTATTTT.

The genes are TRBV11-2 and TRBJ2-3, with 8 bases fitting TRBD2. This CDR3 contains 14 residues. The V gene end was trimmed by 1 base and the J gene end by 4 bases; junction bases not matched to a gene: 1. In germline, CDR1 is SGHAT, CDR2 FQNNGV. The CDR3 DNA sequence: TGTGCCAGCAGCTTAGGAGCGGGAGCAGATACGCAGTATTTT. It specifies CASSLGAGADTQYF.

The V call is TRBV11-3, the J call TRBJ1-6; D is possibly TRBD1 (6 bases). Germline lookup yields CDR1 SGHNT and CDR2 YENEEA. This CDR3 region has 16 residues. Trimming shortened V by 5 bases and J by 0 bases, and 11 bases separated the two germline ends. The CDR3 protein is CASSRSDSSYNSPLHF. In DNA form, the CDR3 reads TGTGCCAGCAGCCGCTCGGACAGCTCCTATAATTCACCCCTCCACTTT.

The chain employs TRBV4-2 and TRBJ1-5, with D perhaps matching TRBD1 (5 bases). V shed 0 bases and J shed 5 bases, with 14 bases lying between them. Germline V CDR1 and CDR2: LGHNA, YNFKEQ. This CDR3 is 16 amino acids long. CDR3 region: CASSQDFGGSYQPQHF. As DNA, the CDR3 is TGTGCCAGCAGCCAAGATTTCGGGGGGTCCTATCAGCCCCAGCATTTT.

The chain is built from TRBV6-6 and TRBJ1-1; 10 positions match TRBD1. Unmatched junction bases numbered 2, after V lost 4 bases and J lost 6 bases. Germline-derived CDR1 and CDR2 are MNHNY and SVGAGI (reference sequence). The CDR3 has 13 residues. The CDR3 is CASSFGTGAEAFF. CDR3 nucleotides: TGTGCCAGCAGTTTTGGGACAGGGGCTGAAGCTTTCTTT.

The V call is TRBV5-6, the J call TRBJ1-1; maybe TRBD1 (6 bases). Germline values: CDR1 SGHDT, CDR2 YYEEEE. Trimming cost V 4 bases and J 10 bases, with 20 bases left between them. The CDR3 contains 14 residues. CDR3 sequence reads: CASSPAGTPFGAFF. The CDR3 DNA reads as TGTGCCAGCAGCCCCGCCGGGACACCCTTCGGAGCTTTCTTT.

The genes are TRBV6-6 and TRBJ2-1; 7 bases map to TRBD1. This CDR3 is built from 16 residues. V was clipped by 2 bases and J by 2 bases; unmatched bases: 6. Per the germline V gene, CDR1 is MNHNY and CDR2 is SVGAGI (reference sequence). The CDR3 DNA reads TGTGCCAGCAGTTACCGTCAAGGGGGCCCCTACAATGAGCAGTTCTTC. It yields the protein CASSYRQGGPYNEQFF.

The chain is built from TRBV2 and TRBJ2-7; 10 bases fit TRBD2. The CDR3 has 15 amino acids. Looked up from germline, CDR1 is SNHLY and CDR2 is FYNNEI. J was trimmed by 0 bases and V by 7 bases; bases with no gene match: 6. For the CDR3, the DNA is TGTGCCAGCATCCCTAGCGGGGGCAACTCCTACGAGCAGTACTTC. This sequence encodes CASIPSGGNSYEQYF.

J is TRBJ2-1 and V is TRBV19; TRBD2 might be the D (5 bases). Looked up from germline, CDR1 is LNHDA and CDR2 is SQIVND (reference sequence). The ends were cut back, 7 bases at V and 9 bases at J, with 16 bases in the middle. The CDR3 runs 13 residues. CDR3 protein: CASIHTAVGEQFF. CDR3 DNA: TGTGCCAGTATCCATACAGCGGTTGGTGAGCAGTTCTTC.

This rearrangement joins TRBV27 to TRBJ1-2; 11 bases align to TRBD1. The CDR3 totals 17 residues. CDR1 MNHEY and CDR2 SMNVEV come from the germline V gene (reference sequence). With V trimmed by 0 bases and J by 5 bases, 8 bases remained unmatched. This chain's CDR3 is CASSLSAGTGGGYGYTF. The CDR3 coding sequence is TGTGCCAGCAGTTTATCAGCTGGGACAGGGGGGGGGTATGGCTACACCTTC.

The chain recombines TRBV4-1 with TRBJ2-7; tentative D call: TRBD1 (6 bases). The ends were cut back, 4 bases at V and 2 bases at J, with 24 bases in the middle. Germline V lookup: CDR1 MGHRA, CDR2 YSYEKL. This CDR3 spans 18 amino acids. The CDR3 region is CASSPSGFQTGIPYEQYF. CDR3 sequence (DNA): TGCGCCAGCAGCCCATCGGGGTTCCAAACAGGGATCCCCTACGAGCAGTACTTC.

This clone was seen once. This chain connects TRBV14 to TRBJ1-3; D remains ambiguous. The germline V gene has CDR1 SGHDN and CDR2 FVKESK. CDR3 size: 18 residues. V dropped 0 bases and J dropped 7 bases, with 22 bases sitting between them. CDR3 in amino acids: CASSQEGYVVWTTNTIYF. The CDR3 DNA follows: TGTGCCAGCAGCCAAGAAGGTTATGTGGTTTGGACTACCAACACCATATATTTT.

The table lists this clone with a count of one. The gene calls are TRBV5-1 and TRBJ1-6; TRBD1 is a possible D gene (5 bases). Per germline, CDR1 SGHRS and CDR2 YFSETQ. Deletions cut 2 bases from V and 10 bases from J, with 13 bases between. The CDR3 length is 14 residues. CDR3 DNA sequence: TGCGCCAGCAGCTTAACTCGGGGGGACTCACCCCTCCACTTT. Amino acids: CASSLTRGDSPLHF.

CDR3 sequence reads: CASSGGTPSSYNEQFF. The CDR3 bases are TGTGCCAGCAGTGGGGGGACTCCGAGCTCCTACAATGAGCAGTTCTTC. The chain carries TRBV7-3 and TRBJ2-1, with D perhaps matching TRBD2 (6 bases). Trimming removed 6 bases from V and 0 bases from J, with 15 bases in between. The CDR3 runs 16 residues. Germline V gene data show CDR1 as SGHTA and CDR2 as FQGTGA.

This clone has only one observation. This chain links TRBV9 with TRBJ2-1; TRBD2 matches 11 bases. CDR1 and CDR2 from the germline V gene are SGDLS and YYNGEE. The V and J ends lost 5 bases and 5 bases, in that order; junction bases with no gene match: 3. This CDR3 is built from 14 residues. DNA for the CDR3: TGTGCCAGCAGGGGGACTAGCGGACACAATGAGCAGTTCTTC. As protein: CASRGTSGHNEQFF.

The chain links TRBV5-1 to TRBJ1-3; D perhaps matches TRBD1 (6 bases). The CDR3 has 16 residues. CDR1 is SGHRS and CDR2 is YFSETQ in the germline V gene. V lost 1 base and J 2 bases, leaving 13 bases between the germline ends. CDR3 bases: TGCGCCAGCAGCTTGTCATCAGGGGTGGCTGGAAACACCATATATTTT. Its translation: CASSLSSGVAGNTIYF. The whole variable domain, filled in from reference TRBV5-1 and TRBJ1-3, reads KAGVTQTPRYLIKTRGQQVTLSCSPISGHRSVSWYQQTPGQGLQFLFEYFSETQRNKGNFPGRFSGRQFSNSRSEMNVSTLELGDSALYLCASSLSSGVAGNTIYFGEGSWLTVV.

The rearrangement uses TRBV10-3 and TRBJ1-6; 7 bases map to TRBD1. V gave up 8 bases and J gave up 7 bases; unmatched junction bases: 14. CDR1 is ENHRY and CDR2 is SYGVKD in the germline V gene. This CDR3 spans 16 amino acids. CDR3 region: CAIGARQGEVNSPLHF. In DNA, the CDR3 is TGTGCCATCGGGGCTCGACAGGGAGAAGTGAATTCACCCCTCCACTTT.

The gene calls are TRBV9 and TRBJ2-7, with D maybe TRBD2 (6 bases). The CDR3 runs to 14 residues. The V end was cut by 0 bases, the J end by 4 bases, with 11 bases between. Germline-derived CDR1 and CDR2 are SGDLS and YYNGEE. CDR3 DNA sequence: TGTGCCAGCAGCGTAGTCAGCGGAGGGTACGAGCAGTACTTC. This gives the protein CASSVVSGGYEQYF. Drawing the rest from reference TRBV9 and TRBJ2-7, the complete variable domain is DSGVTQTPKHLITATGQRVTLRCSPRSGDLSVYWYQQSLDQGLQFLIQYYNGEERAKGNILERFSAQQFPDLHSELNLSSLELGDSALYFCASSVVSGGYEQYFGPGTRLTVT.

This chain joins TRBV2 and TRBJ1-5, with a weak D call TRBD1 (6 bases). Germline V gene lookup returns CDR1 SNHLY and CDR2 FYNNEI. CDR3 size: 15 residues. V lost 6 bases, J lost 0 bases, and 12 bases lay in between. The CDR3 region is CASRRSGDSNQPQHF. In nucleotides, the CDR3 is TGTGCCAGCAGGCGATCAGGGGATAGCAATCAGCCCCAGCATTTT.

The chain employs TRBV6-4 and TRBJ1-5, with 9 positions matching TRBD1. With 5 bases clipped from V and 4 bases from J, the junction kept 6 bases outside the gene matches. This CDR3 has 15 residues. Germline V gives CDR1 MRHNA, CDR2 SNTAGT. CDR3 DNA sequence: TGTGCCAGCAGTTCATCCGGGACAGGGAATCAGCCCCAGCATTTT. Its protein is CASSSSGTGNQPQHF.

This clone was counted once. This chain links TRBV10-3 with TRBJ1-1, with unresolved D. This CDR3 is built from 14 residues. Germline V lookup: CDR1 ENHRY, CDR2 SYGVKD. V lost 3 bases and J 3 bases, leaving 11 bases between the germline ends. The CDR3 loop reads CAISELQADTEAFF. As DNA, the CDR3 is TGTGCCATCAGTGAATTACAAGCGGACACTGAAGCTTTCTTT.

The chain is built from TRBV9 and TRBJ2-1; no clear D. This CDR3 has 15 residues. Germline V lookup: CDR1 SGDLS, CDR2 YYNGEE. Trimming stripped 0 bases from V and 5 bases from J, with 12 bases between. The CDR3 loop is CASSVAGHRNNEQFF. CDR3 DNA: TGTGCCAGCAGCGTAGCTGGCCACAGAAACAATGAGCAGTTCTTC.

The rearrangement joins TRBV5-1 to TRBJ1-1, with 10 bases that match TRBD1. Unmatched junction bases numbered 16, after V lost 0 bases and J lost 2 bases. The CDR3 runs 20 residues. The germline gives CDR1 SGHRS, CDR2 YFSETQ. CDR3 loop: CASSLALRERQGARNTEAFF. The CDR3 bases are TGCGCCAGCAGCTTGGCTTTGAGGGAGAGACAGGGGGCGCGTAACACTGAAGCTTTCTTT. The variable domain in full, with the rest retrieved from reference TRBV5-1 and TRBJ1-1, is KAGVTQTPRYLIKTRGQQVTLSCSPISGHRSVSWYQQTPGQGLQFLFEYFSETQRNKGNFPGRFSGRQFSNSRSEMNVSTLELGDSALYLCASSLALRERQGARNTEAFFGQGTRLTVV.

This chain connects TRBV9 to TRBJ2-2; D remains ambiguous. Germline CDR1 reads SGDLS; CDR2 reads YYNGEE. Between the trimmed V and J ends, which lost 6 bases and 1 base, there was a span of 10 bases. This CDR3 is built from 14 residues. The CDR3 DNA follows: TGTGCCAGCAAGCAATCCGGGAACACCGGGGAGCTGTTTTTT. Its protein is CASKQSGNTGELFF.

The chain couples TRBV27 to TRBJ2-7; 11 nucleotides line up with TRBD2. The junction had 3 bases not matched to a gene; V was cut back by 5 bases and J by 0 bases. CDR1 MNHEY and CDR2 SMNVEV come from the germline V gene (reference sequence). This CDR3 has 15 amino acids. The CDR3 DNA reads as TGTGCCAGCAGTATGGGACTAGCGGCCTCCTACGAGCAGTACTTC. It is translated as CASSMGLAASYEQYF.

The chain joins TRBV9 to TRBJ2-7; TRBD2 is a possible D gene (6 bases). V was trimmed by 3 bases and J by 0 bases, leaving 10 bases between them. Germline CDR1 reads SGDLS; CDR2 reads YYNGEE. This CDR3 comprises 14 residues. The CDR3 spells CASSAMGGSYEQYF. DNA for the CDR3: TGTGCCAGCAGCGCGATGGGGGGCTCCTACGAGCAGTACTTC.

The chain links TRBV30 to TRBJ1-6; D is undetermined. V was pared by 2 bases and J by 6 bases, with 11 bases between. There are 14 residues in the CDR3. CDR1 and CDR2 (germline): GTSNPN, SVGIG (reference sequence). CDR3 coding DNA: TGTGCCTGGAGTTACCGTGGCGGTAATTCACCCCTCCACTTT. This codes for CAWSYRGGNSPLHF.

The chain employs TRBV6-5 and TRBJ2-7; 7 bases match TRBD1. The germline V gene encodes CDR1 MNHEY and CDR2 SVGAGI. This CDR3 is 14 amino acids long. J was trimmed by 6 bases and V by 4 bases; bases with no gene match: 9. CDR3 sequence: CASSLSGGSGEQYF. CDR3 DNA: TGTGCCAGCAGTTTGTCAGGGGGATCGGGCGAGCAGTACTTC.

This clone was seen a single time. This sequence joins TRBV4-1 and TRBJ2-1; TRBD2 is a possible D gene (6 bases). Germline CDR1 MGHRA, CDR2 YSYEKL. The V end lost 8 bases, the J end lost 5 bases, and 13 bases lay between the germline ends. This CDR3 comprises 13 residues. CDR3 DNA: TGCGCCAGCTGGAGGGACCCAGACAATGAGCAGTTCTTC. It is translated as CASWRDPDNEQFF.

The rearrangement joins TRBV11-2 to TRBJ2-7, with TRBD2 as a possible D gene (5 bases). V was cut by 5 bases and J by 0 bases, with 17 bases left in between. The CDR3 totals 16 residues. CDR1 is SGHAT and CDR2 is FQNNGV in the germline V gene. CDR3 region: CASSAPAEGTSYEQYF. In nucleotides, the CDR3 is TGTGCCAGCAGCGCGCCGGCCGAGGGCACCTCCTACGAGCAGTACTTC.

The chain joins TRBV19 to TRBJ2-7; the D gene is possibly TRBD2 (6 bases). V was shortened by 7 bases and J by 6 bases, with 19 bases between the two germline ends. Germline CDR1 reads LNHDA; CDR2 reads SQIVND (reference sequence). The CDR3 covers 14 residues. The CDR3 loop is CASTHQRDSGEQYF. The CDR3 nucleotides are TGTGCCAGTACACATCAGAGGGACTCGGGCGAGCAGTACTTC.